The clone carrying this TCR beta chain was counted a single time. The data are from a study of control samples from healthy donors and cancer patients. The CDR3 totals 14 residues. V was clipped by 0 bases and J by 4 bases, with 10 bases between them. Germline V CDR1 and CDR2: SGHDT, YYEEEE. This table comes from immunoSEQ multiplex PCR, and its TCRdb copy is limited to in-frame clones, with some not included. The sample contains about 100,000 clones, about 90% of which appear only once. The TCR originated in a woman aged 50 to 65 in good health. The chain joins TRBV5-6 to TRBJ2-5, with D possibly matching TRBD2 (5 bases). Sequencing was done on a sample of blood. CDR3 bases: TGTGCCAGCAGCTTGGACTTCACTAGAGAGACCCAGTACTTC. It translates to CASSLDFTRETQYF.